This T cell receptor (beta chain) emerged from a study of blood T cell repertoires in COVID-19 (TCRdb year 2020). Study-level background: Samples covering the acute and convalescent phases of COVID-19 were provided by collaborators in the United States, Italy and Spain. A de-identified subject ID, COVID-19 status, age in years and sex were almost always included in the sample metadata. The material from the prospective study consisted of cDNA or gDNA derived from T cells, B-cell-depleted T cells, or PBMCs. The samples were drawn from the first 160 participants of the ongoing ImmuneRACE study and from 1,254 subjects provided by 6 global collaborators. Subjects who had been exposed to COVID-19, were actively infected with it, or had recovered from it provided the deeply sampled blood TCRbeta repertoires that made up the dataset. The repertoires were made available in a free public database intended to serve as a resource for research on the immune response to SARS-CoV-2. Where HLA class I and class II types were available, the types were taken from metadata supplied by the sample provider, not from assay-based typing.

A note on this clone: Its binding antigen is unknown. No quality values exist for individual bases; no much larger clone is one base distant.

The study at large found these results: Clinical and demographic metadata were provided uncurated, with the amount varying by source and participant.

The germline ends are 16 bases apart after V is trimmed by 4 bases and J by 2 bases. Spanning cysteine to phenylalanine, the CDR3 consists of 16 amino acids. Solely the CDR3 DNA is kept, with 48 bases framed from the first base. From a lookup of the germline V gene, CDR1 and CDR2 are MGHRA and YSYEKL. Whole blood was collected in K2EDTA tubes by collaborating institutions according to the institutions' own protocols. For TCRbeta analysis, collaborators shipped samples as frozen whole blood, isolated PBMCs, or DNA extracted from either of those sample types. TCRbeta CDR3 regions were amplified from genomic DNA by means of the immunoSEQ Assay, a bias-controlled multiplex PCR. As for how the authors treated the data: The number of nucleated cells in each sample was estimated from the amplification of reference gene primers within the assay. Sequence reads were collapsed and filtered to measure the absolute abundance of every unique TCRbeta CDR3 rearrangement. For each sample, productive Simpson clonality was calculated by taking the square root of Simpson's diversity index across productive rearrangements. The table was pulled from immuneACCESS by TCRdb, which kept in-frame rearrangements only. Such tables lose some clones; where checked, under half of the loss comes from unresolved V genes, and the rest has no known cause. V, J and clone size are those of that table, while D and trimming were read from the DNA. The sample table holds 200,000 to 300,000 clones, of which more than 80% were seen once. 3.7% of the sample rests with the top ten.

Recombination connected TRBV4-1 to TRBJ2-3, and the D gene may be TRBD2, 6 bases matching. This TCR was recovered from a woman aged 35 to 49 with acute or convalescent COVID-19. The sample taken for sequencing was peripheral blood. The sequenced DNA is TGCGCCAGCAGCCCAACGCCGGGACTTTCCACAGATACGCAGTATTTT. Its translation reads: CASSPTPGLSTDTQYF.